A selection of T cell receptor beta chains follows, all from one sample in a study of T-cell reconstitution after alpha-beta-depleted transplantation in children. One entry per CDR3 protein results from TCRdb running MiXCR on the PCR reads. The repertoire holds roughly 500,000 distinct CDR3 sequences, with around 20% as singletons. This material consisted of PBMCs from the stem cell graft donor, taken from the stem cell graft. Source of these receptors: a human donor who donated a stem cell graft to a child with acute lymphoblastic leukemia. Each CDR3 is given without its conserved first and last residue.

TRBV5-1 ASLPDSGNTIY
TRBV11-1 ASSSNVPLRGEYYNEQF
TRBV27 ASGSRGGAANEQF
TRBV6-2/TRBV6-3 ASSYGPASTEAF
TRBV29-1 SVRLTGRNQPQH
TRBV20-1 SAEPTSGEPDEQY
TRBV7-9 ASSYSGRQGNTEAF
TRBV9 ASTPTSTLETQY
TRBV5-1 ASSGTGVTDTQY
TRBV7-3 ASSRAGGRTDTQY
TRBV13 ASSPGQLLTDTQY
TRBV20-1 SARDFSGYGYEQY
TRBV10-3 AISGRWGADTEAF